These T cell receptor beta chains were read from a single sample in a study of T cell responses to AZD1222 COVID-19 vaccine. Method: immunoSEQ multiplex PCR; TCRdb's copy keeps in-frame clones and lacks some. This sample has over 150,000 clones, with just over 85% found just once. The source material was peripheral blood, sampled on day 0 of AZD1222 vaccination. The receptors were sampled from an adult in good health. The CDR3 runs from the conserved cysteine through the conserved F or W. The D gene is left open where the match is weak. Rows give clone size only sometimes, using once, few, many, or a class for an expanded clone.

TRBD1 TRBJ2-1 TRBV28 . TGTGCCAGCTTCCTGCCAGGGGGCAATGAGCAGTTCTTC CASFLPGGNEQFF
. TRBJ2-7 TRBV6-1 . TGTGCCAGCAGTGAGTCCACCGGACAGCGCGAGCAGTACTTC CASSESTGQREQYF
. TRBJ1-1 TRBV7-2 once TGTGCCAGCTCCCGGGATGTAGGGACTGAAGCTTTCTTT CASSRDVGTEAFF
. TRBJ2-7 TRBV30 . TGTGCCTCCAAGGATCTCTACGAGCAGTACTTC CASKDLYEQYF
TRBD1 TRBJ1-2 TRBV5-6 few TGTGCCAGCAGCCAGCTGACAGGGGACTATGGCTACACCTTC CASSQLTGDYGYTF
. TRBJ2-7 TRBV7-6 once TGTGCCAGCAGCCCGGGGTACTCGACGACCTACGAGCAGTACTTC CASSPGYSTTYEQYF
. TRBJ2-5 TRBV2 few TGTGCCAGCAGTGAATGGGGGACGGAGACCCAGTACTTC CASSEWGTETQYF
. TRBJ1-3 TRBV3-1/TRBV3-2 . TGTGCCAGCAGCCTGGGACTGTCATACTCTGGAAACACCATATATTTT CASSLGLSYSGNTIYF
. TRBJ2-7 TRBV9 . TGTGCCAGCAGCGTAGGACCGGGGCCATCCTACGAGCAGTACTTC CASSVGPGPSYEQYF
. TRBJ2-7 TRBV4-1 . TGCGCCAGCAGCGCTGTCCGGGGGAACTCCTACGAGCAGTACTTC CASSAVRGNSYEQYF
TRBD2 TRBJ2-3 TRBV5-6 . TGTGCCAGCAACCCGGGACTAAGCACAGATACGCAGTATTTT CASNPGLSTDTQYF
. TRBJ1-1 TRBV4-2 . TGTGCCAGCAGCCAAGGGGCGTCCACGAACACTGAAGCTTTCTTT CASSQGASTNTEAFF
. TRBJ1-4 TRBV5-6 . TGTGCCAGCAGCTTGGGAGTTGAAAAACTGTTTTTT CASSLGVEKLFF
. TRBJ1-5 TRBV28 . TGTGCCAGCAGTTTTAGCCCCCAGCCCCAGCATTTT CASSFSPQPQHF
. TRBJ2-7 TRBV28 . TGTGCCAGCTACGGGGGCACCGTACCCTACGAGCAGTACTTC CASYGGTVPYEQYF
. TRBJ1-3 TRBV24-1 few TGTGCCACCAGTGATTTGCCCCGGGACCGTAACTCTGGAAACACCATATATTTT CATSDLPRDRNSGNTIYF
. TRBJ1-5 TRBV6-5 . TGTGCCAGCAGGTTGACAGGTAATCAACCCCAGCATTTT CASRLTGNQPQHF
. TRBJ1-6 TRBV5-4 . TGTGCCAGCAGACCTGACGGACTCTATAATTCACCCCTCCACTTT CASRPDGLYNSPLHF
. TRBJ1-2 TRBV6-1 . TGTGCCAGCAGTGAAGCGCCCGGGAGGGGCTACACCTTC CASSEAPGRGYTF
. TRBJ2-7 TRBV29-1 . TGCAGCGTTTTGTTGCCAGTCTACGAGCAGTACTTC CSVLLPVYEQYF
. TRBJ2-3 TRBV6-5 . TGTGCCAGCAGATCTAGGGATCATATCACAGATACGCAGTATTTT CASRSRDHITDTQYF
TRBD2 TRBJ2-1 TRBV7-6 . TGTGCCAGCAGCTTTACTAGCGGGATCTACAATGAGCAGTTCTTC CASSFTSGIYNEQFF
. TRBJ1-1 TRBV28 few TGTGCCAGCAGTTCCCACACTGAAGCTTTCTTT CASSSHTEAFF
. TRBJ1-5 TRBV6-2/TRBV6-3 . TGTGCCAGCAGTAGGACAGTTAATCAGCCCCAGCATTTT CASSRTVNQPQHF
. TRBJ1-1 TRBV7-2 once TGTGCCAGCAGCTTAGGGGTCAGGGGCGCTCCTTCCTTT CASSLGVRGAPSF
TRBD2 TRBJ2-3 TRBV19 . TGTGCCAGTAGTGGACTAGCGGGGCTAGATACGCAGTATTTT CASSGLAGLDTQYF